This TCR beta chain originates from a study of cytomegalovirus exposure and HLA in healthy donors. General study points: Immune exposure information comprised only CMV serostatus. Confirmation was obtained in vitro that a few CMV-associated chains are specific for CMV antigens.

This clone has just a few counts. Its specificity is unknown. 60 Vbeta and 13 Jbeta primers were used in PCR. TCRdb's copy holds only in-frame clones and misses some; the assay was immunoSEQ multiplex PCR. The top ten clones hold approximately 6% of a sample with about 120,000 clones, roughly 9% of them seen once. This CDR3 is 14 amino acids long. The J segment lost 3 bases and the V segment lost 3 bases, leaving 4 bases of the junction unmatched. The germline CDR1 and CDR2 sequences are GTSNPN and SVGIG (reference sequence). The TCR sequence derives from a woman aged 40 to 49 in good health and CMV-seropositive. J is TRBJ1-1 and V is TRBV30; 10 bases line up with TRBD1. Sequences were obtained from PBMCs. The CDR3 DNA reads TGTGCCTGGAGCCGACAGGGGGCTCACACTGAAGCTTTCTTT. This codes for CAWSRQGAHTEAFF.